These T cell receptor beta chains were read from a single sample in a study of blood T cell repertoires in COVID-19. Sequencing used immunoSEQ multiplex PCR; TCRdb keeps in-frame clones, though not all of them. The data contain under 140,000 clones, 70% to 90% of them singletons. Source material: peripheral blood. Every receptor here comes from a woman between 50 and 59 years old with acute or convalescent COVID-19. The CDR3 runs from the conserved cysteine through the conserved F or W. D genes are given only for firm matches. Some rows have no size entry. The others give once, few or many, or a class for an expanded clone.

d_gene,j_gene,v_gene,abundance,CDR3nt,CDR3aa
.,TRBJ1-5,TRBV28,.,TGTGCCAGCAGTTTAGCGGGCTGGCAGCCCCAGCATTTT,CASSLAGWQPQHF
.,TRBJ2-2,TRBV7-2,.,TGTGCCACAGGGCAGACGAACACCGGGGAGCTGTTTTTT,CATGQTNTGELFF
TRBD2,TRBJ2-1,TRBV12-5,.,TGTGCTAGTGGTCAGGAGGGACTACTGGAGTACAATGAGCAGTTCTTC,CASGQEGLLEYNEQFF
.,TRBJ2-1,TRBV18,.,TGTGCCAGCTCACCACAGGGGGGGCAGGGTTTCACTGAGCAGTTCTTC,CASSPQGGQGFTEQFF
TRBD2,TRBJ2-7,TRBV29-1,once,TGCAGCGTTGACGGGGGGAGCTACGAGCAGTACTTC,CSVDGGSYEQYF
.,TRBJ2-7,TRBV19,few,TGTGCCAGTAGTATCCAGGGAAATACCTACGAGCAGTACTTC,CASSIQGNTYEQYF
TRBD2,TRBJ2-1,TRBV3-1/TRBV3-2,once,TGTGCCAGCAGCCAAGAGAGACTAGCGGGAACTAATGAGCAGTTCTTC,CASSQERLAGTNEQFF
.,TRBJ2-7,TRBV28,.,TGTGCCAGCAGTTTCCGGAGGAGCTCCTACGAGCAGTACTTC,CASSFRRSSYEQYF
.,TRBJ2-2,TRBV11-3,.,TGTGCCAGCGGGAGGCGGAACACCGGGGAGCTGTTTTTT,CASGRRNTGELFF
TRBD2,TRBJ2-2,TRBV6-5,.,TGTGCCAGCAGTCGACGTAGCGGGATGAACGGGGAGCTGTTTTTT,CASSRRSGMNGELFF
.,TRBJ2-2,TRBV5-1,.,TGCGCCAGCAGCTTGGAGGGCGGGTTGAACACCGGGGAGCTGTTTTTT,CASSLEGGLNTGELFF
.,TRBJ1-6,TRBV5-1,once,TGCGCCAGCAGCCGCGGACAGTACTATGATAATTCACCCCTCCACTTT,CASSRGQYYDNSPLHF
.,TRBJ2-6,TRBV4-1,.,TGCGCCAGCAGCCAAGAATGGGCGCCCGGGATGTCTGGGGCCAACGTCCTGACTTTC,CASSQEWAPGMSGANVLTF
.,TRBJ1-1,TRBV3-1/TRBV3-2,.,TGTGCCAGCAGCCAAGTAGTCTCGGGAGGAGCTTTCTTT,CASSQVVSGGAFF
.,TRBJ2-3,TRBV6-5,once,TGTGCCAGCAGTCGAGGCCCGGGGTCCACAGATACGCAGTATTTT,CASSRGPGSTDTQYF
.,TRBJ2-5,TRBV5-1,.,TGCGCCAGCAGCCCGGGGAGTCATCAAGAGACCCAGTACTTC,CASSPGSHQETQYF
.,TRBJ2-2,TRBV19,.,TGTGCCAGTACCCCACCAGCCGGGGAGCTGTTTTTT,CASTPPAGELFF